This T cell receptor beta chain was identified during a study of beta chain features in type 1 diabetes. Study as a whole: Sorted cells, about 98,000,000 in number, were examined across all samples. General study results and limits: Across all four CD4+ subsets, people with type 1 diabetes showed modestly shorter TCRB CDR3s.

V lost 6 bases and J lost 6, with 14 bases in between. The CDR3 covers 14 residues. The V gene's germline CDR1 is SGHTA and CDR2 FQGNSA. Without exception, sorted populations had purity beyond 95%. There are a few counts of this clone. Its antigen is not known. Since all of the isolated RNA was reverse transcribed, expressed TCRB transcripts were what got sequenced. TCRdb keeps only in-frame clones here, not all; method: immunoSEQ multiplex PCR. The sample contains a few hundred thousand clones, about 13% of which appear only once. This TCR was recovered from a young woman with type 1 diabetes. Sequencing used naive CD4+ T cells from blood. The genes are TRBV7-2 and TRBJ2-2; a possible D gene is TRBD2 (6 bases). The CDR3 DNA reads as TGTGCCAGCAGGAGACTAGTCATTCCCGGGGAGCTGTTTTTT. This gives the protein CASRRLVIPGELFF. Combining the CDR3 with reference TRBV7-2 and TRBJ2-2 gives the whole variable domain GAGVSQSPSNKVTEKGKDVELRCDPISGHTALYWYRQSLGQGLEFLIYFQGNSAPDKSGLPSDRFSAERTGGSVSTLTIQRTQQEDSAVYLCASRRLVIPGELFFGEGSRLTVL.